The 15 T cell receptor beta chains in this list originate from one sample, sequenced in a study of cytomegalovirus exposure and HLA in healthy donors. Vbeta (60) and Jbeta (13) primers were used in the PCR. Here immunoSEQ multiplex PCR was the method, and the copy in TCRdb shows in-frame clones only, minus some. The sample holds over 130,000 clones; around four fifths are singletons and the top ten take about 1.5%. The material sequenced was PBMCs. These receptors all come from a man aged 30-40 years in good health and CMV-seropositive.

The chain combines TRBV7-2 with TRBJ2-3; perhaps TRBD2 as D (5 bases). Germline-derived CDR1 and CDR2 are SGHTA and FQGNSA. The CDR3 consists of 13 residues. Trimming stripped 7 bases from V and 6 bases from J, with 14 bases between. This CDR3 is CASTSPGVDTQYF. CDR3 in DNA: TGTGCCAGCACCTCCCCCGGGGTGGATACGCAGTATTTT. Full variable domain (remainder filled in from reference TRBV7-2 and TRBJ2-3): GAGVSQSPSNKVTEKGKDVELRCDPISGHTALYWYRQSLGQGLEFLIYFQGNSAPDKSGLPSDRFSAERTGGSVSTLTIQRTQQEDSAVYLCASTSPGVDTQYFGPGTRLTVL.

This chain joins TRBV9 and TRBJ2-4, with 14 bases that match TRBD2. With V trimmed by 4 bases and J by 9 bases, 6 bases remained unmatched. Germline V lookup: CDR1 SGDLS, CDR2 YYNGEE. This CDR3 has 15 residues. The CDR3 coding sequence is TGTGCCAGCAGCCCAGGGACTAGCGGGAGCACCATTCAGTACTTC. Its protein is CASSPGTSGSTIQYF.

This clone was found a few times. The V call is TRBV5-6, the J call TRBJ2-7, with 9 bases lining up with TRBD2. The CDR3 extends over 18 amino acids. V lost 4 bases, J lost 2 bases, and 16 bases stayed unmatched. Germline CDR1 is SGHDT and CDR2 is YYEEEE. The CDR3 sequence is CASSLLRQSGTSTYEQYF. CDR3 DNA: TGTGCCAGCAGCCTCCTTCGACAGTCCGGGACTAGCACCTACGAGCAGTACTTC.

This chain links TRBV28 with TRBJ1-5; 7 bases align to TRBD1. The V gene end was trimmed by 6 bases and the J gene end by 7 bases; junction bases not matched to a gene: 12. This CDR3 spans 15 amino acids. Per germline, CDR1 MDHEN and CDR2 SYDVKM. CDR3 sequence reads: CASSRKTGIIQPQHF. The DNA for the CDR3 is TGTGCCAGCAGCCGTAAGACAGGGATAATACAGCCCCAGCATTTT. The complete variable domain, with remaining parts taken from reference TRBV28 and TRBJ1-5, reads DVKVTQSSRYLVKRTGEKVFLECVQDMDHENMFWYRQDPGLGLRLIYFSYDVKMKEKGDIPEGYSVSREKKERFSLILESASTNQTSMYLCASSRKTGIIQPQHFGDGTRLSIL.

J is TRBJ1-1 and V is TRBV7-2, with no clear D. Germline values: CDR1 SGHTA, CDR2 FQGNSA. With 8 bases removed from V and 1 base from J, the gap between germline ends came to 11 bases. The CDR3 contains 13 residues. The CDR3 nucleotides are TGTGCCAGCGGTATGACACCGAACACTGAAGCTTTCTTT. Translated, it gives CASGMTPNTEAFF.

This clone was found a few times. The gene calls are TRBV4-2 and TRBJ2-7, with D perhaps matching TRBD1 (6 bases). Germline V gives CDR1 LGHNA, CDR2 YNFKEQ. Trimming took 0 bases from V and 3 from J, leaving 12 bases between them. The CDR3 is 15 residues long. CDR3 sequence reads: CASSQEDRDYYEQYF. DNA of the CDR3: TGTGCCAGCAGCCAAGAGGACAGAGATTACTACGAGCAGTACTTC.

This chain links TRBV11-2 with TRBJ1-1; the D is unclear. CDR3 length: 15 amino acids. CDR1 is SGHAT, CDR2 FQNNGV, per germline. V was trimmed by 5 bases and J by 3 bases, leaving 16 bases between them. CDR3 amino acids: CASSAMYLGYTEAFF. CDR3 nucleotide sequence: TGTGCCAGCAGCGCAATGTACCTCGGGTACACTGAAGCTTTCTTT.

The DNA of the CDR3 is TGTGCCAGCGACCCAGGGGAAGGTAGACGGAAGAACTATGGCTACACCTTC. It encodes CASDPGEGRRKNYGYTF. The chain recombines TRBV25-1 with TRBJ1-2; perhaps TRBD1 as D (6 bases). This CDR3 comprises 17 residues. Germline V gene sequence: CDR1 MGHDK, CDR2 SYGVNS. The ends were cut back, 8 bases at V and 2 bases at J, with 24 bases in the middle.

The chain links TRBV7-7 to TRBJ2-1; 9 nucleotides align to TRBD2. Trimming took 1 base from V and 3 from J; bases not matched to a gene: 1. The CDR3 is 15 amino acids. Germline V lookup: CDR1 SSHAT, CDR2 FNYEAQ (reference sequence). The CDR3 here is CASSLGAGGYNEQFF. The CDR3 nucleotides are TGTGCCAGCAGCTTAGGAGCGGGGGGCTACAATGAGCAGTTCTTC.

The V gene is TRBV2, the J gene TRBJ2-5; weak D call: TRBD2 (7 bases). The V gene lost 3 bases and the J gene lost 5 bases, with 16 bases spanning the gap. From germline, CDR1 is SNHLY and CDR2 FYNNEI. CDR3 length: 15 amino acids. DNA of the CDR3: TGTGCCAGCAGTGAGGGGGGGGGCCTTGGGGAGACCCAGTACTTC. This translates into CASSEGGGLGETQYF.

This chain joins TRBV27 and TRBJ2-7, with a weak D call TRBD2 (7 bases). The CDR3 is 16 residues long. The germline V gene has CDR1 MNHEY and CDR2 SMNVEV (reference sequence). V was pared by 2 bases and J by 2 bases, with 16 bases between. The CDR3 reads CASSLKGGGRTYEQYF. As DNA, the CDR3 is TGTGCCAGCAGTTTAAAGGGCGGGGGCAGGACCTACGAGCAGTACTTC.

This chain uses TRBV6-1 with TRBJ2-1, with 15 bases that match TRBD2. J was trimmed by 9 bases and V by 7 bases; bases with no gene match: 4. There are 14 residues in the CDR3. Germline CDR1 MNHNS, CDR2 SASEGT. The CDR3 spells CASTRTSGGAEQFF. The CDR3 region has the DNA TGTGCCAGCACCCGGACTAGCGGGGGGGCTGAGCAGTTCTTC.

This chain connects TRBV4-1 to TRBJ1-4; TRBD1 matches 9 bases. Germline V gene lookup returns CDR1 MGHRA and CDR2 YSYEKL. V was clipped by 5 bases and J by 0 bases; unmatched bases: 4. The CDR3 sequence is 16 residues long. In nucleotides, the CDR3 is TGCGCCAGCAGCTTCGGGACAGGGCCAACTAATGAAAAACTGTTTTTT. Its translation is CASSFGTGPTNEKLFF.

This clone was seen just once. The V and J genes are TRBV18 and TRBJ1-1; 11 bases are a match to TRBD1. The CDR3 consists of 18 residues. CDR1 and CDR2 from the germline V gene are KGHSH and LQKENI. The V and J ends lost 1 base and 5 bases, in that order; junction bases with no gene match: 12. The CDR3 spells CASSPQEGQGASLTEAFF. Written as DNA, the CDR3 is TGTGCCAGCTCACCACAGGAAGGACAGGGGGCTAGTTTAACTGAAGCTTTCTTT.

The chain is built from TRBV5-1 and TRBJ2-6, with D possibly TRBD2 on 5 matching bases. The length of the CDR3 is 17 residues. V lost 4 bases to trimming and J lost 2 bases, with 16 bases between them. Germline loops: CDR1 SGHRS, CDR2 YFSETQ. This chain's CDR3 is CASSPGSIGTGANVLTF. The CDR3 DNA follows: TGCGCCAGCAGCCCGGGGTCCATAGGAACTGGGGCCAACGTCCTGACTTTC.